The 8 T cell receptor beta chains below were found in one sample sequenced in a study of cytomegalovirus exposure and HLA in healthy donors. PCR involved 60 Vbeta and 13 Jbeta primers. Some clones are missing from TCRdb's copy, which holds only in-frame ones; the method was immunoSEQ multiplex PCR. The sample totals approximately 130,000 clones. The sequenced material came from PBMCs. The receptors here all came from a woman aged 55-70 years in good health and CMV-seronegative.

V and J are TRBV10-1 and TRBJ2-3, with 9 bases identical to TRBD1. Germline trimming cut 4 bases from V and 4 bases from J; bases unmatched to any gene: 9. Germline lookup yields CDR1 WNHNN and CDR2 SYGVQD (reference sequence). This CDR3 contains 16 residues. CDR3 in amino acids: CASSGATGGGADTQYF. Written as DNA, the CDR3 is TGCGCCAGCAGTGGGGCGACAGGGGGAGGAGCAGATACGCAGTATTTT.

The V gene is TRBV5-1, the J gene TRBJ1-4, with TRBD1 identical over 10 bases. Germline trimming cut 4 bases from V and 7 bases from J; bases unmatched to any gene: 4. Germline CDR1 reads SGHRS; CDR2 reads YFSETQ. The CDR3 is 14 residues long. For the CDR3, the DNA is TGCGCCAGCAGCCAAGACAGGGGGCTTGAAAAACTGTTTTTT. It specifies CASSQDRGLEKLFF. Looking up the rest from reference TRBV5-1 and TRBJ1-4 gives the full variable domain: KAGVTQTPRYLIKTRGQQVTLSCSPISGHRSVSWYQQTPGQGLQFLFEYFSETQRNKGNFPGRFSGRQFSNSRSEMNVSTLELGDSALYLCASSQDRGLEKLFFGSGTQLSVL.

For this clone: Within the sample, other DNA sequences also encode this same CDR3. The CDR3 region is CASSLDRSSYEQYF. The CDR3 DNA sequence: TGTGCCAGCAGCTTAGATAGGAGCTCCTACGAGCAGTACTTC. The V call is TRBV7-3, the J call TRBJ2-7; no reliable D call. The V gene's germline CDR1 is SGHTA and CDR2 FQGTGA. The CDR3 has 14 residues. The germline V and J ends were trimmed by 2 bases and 0 bases, with 8 bases remaining between them.

The V gene is TRBV2, the J gene TRBJ2-1; TRBD2 matches at 11 bases. The CDR3 runs to 14 residues. In germline, CDR1 is SNHLY, CDR2 FYNNEI. Trimming took 6 bases from V and 3 from J; bases not matched to a gene: 1. Here the CDR3 reads CASRTSGGYNEQFF. The CDR3 DNA reads as TGTGCCAGCAGAACTAGCGGGGGCTACAATGAGCAGTTCTTC.

V usage is TRBV5-1 and J usage is TRBJ2-3, with TRBD1 matching over 9 bases. The CDR3 contains 15 residues. In germline, CDR1 is SGHRS, CDR2 YFSETQ. With 3 bases clipped from V and 0 bases from J, the junction kept 2 bases outside the gene matches. This chain's CDR3 is CASSSGTGSTDTQYF. CDR3 nucleotide sequence: TGCGCCAGCAGCTCCGGGACAGGGAGCACAGATACGCAGTATTTT.

This chain connects TRBV12-5 to TRBJ2-3; perhaps TRBD1 as D (5 bases). The germline V and J ends were trimmed by 5 bases and 6 bases, with 12 bases remaining between them. Germline V gene data show CDR1 as LGHNT and CDR2 as FRNRAP. The CDR3 extends over 13 amino acids. The CDR3 bases are TGTGCTAGTGGTCGGACACTTCAGGATACGCAGTATTTT. It is translated as CASGRTLQDTQYF.

The V call is TRBV4-1, the J call TRBJ1-6, with TRBD1 matching over 7 bases. The germline gives CDR1 MGHRA, CDR2 YSYEKL. The junction had 16 bases not matched to a gene; V was cut back by 0 bases and J by 2 bases. The length of the CDR3 is 21 residues. The CDR3 nucleotides are TGCGCCAGCAGCCAAGATCCCAATACGCAAATAGGGGGCCCCTATAATTCACCCCTCCACTTT. Translating it yields CASSQDPNTQIGGPYNSPLHF.

V is TRBV30 and J is TRBJ1-1; the D is unclear. The germline V gene has CDR1 GTSNPN and CDR2 SVGIG (reference sequence). Trimming pared 3 bases from V and 0 bases from J, leaving 11 bases between. The CDR3 is made up of 14 amino acids. This CDR3 reads CAWSLGGLNTEAFF. The CDR3 DNA follows: TGTGCCTGGAGCCTCGGAGGCCTGAACACTGAAGCTTTCTTT.